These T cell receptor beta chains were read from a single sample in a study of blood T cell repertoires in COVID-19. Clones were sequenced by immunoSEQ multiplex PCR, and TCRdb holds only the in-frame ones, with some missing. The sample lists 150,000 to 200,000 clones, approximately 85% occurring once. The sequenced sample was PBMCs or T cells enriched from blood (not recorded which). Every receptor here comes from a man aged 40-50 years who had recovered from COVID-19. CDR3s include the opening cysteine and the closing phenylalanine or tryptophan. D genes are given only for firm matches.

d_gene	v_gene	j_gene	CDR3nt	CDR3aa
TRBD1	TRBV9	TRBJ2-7	TGTGCCAGCAGCGTAGAGGCAGGGGGTTCCTACGAGCAGTACTTC	CASSVEAGGSYEQYF
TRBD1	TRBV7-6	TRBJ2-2	TGTGCCAGCAGCCCTCGCAGGACAGGGGGTCTGACACCCGGGGAGCTGTTTTTT	CASSPRRTGGLTPGELFF
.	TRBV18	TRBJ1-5	TGTGCCAGCTCCGCGCAGGACAGACTTAATCAGCCCCAGCATTTT	CASSAQDRLNQPQHF
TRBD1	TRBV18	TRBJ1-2	TGTGCCAGCTCACCTCCTGGCGACAGGGCACTCCCTCTTGGCTACACCTTC	CASSPPGDRALPLGYTF
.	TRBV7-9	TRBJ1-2	TGTGCCAGCAGCTTAGTTTCAGGGGCGCATGGCTACACCTTC	CASSLVSGAHGYTF
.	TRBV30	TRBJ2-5	TGTGCCTGGAGTCCCCCCCCCAGGACTGAGACCCAGTACTTC	CAWSPPPRTETQYF
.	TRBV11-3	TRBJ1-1	TGTGCCAGCAGCTTTACAGTGAACACTGAAGCTTTCTTT	CASSFTVNTEAFF
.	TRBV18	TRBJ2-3	TGTGCCAGCTCACCACCGTCTAGCACAGATACGCAGTATTTT	CASSPPSSTDTQYF
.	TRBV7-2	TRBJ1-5	TGTGCCAGCAGCCCCTTTCAGGGGAATCAGCCCCAGCATTTT	CASSPFQGNQPQHF
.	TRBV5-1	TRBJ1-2	TGCGCCAGCAGCTTGGTGCGGGCAGAGGATGGCTACACCTTC	CASSLVRAEDGYTF
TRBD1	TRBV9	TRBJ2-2	TGTGCCAGCAGCATCCGGGACAGGGGGCAGATCGGGGAGCTGTTTTTT	CASSIRDRGQIGELFF
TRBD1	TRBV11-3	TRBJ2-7	TGTGCCAGCAGCTCCTCCCGGACAGGGTGGAACGAGCAGTACTTC	CASSSSRTGWNEQYF